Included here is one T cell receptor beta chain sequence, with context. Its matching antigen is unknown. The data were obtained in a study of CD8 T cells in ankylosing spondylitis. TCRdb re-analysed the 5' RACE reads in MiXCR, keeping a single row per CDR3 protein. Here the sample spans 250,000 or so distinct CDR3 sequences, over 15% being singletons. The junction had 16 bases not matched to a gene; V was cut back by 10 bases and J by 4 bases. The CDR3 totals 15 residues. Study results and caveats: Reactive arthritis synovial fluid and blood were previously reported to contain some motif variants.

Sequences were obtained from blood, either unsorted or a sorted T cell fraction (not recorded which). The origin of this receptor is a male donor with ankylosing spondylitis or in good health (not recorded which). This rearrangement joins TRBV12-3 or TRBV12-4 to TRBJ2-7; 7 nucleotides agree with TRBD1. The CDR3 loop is CATESEGADEYEQYF. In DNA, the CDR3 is TGTGCCACCGAGAGCGAGGGGGCCGACGAGTACGAGCAGTACTTC.